The 27 T cell receptor beta chains reported below all come from one sample, sequenced in a study of blood T cell repertoires in COVID-19. Here immunoSEQ multiplex PCR was the method, and the copy in TCRdb shows in-frame clones only, minus some. The profile shows 130,000 or so clones, roughly 90% of them singletons. Input material: peripheral blood. The receptors shown here come from a man aged 50 to 60 with acute or convalescent COVID-19.

V gene TRBV28 combines with J gene TRBJ1-6; no definite D call. V shed 5 bases and J shed 7 bases, with 15 bases lying between them. This CDR3 comprises 15 residues. Germline loops: CDR1 MDHEN, CDR2 SYDVKM. CDR3: CASSRTGRKNSPLHF. CDR3 coding DNA: TGTGCCAGCAGTCGTACGGGGAGAAAGAATTCACCCCTCCACTTT.

This clone was recorded only once. The chain combines TRBV6-1 with TRBJ1-6; no definite D call. Trimming pared 1 base from V and 0 bases from J, leaving 7 bases between. Germline V lookup: CDR1 MNHNS, CDR2 SASEGT. The CDR3 is 16 residues long. The CDR3 coding sequence is TGTGCCAGCAGTGAAGGCTTGAGCTCCTATAATTCACCCCTCCACTTT. This gives the protein CASSEGLSSYNSPLHF.

The chain combines TRBV18 with TRBJ1-4, with D perhaps matching TRBD1 (5 bases). V was clipped by 2 bases and J by 5 bases, with 12 bases between them. The CDR3 consists of 15 residues. Germline V lookup: CDR1 KGHSH, CDR2 LQKENI. This CDR3 reads CASSPNGGWNEKLFF. DNA for the CDR3: TGTGCCAGCTCACCAAACGGGGGATGGAATGAAAAACTGTTTTTT.

This chain connects TRBV9 to TRBJ2-5, with 7 bases matching TRBD1. V was clipped by 3 bases and J by 4 bases; unmatched bases: 6. The CDR3 spans 14 residues. The V gene's germline CDR1 is SGDLS and CDR2 YYNGEE. The CDR3 protein is CASSDYSGGETQYF. CDR3 DNA: TGTGCCAGCAGCGATTATTCAGGGGGAGAGACCCAGTACTTC.

V is TRBV11-2 and J is TRBJ2-7; TRBD1 matches at 7 bases. This CDR3 is built from 12 residues. The germline V gene has CDR1 SGHAT and CDR2 FQNNGV. The ends lost 6 bases at V and 3 bases at J; junction bases unmatched: 2. The CDR3 coding sequence is TGTGCCAGCAGGGGGACAGACTACGAGCAGTACTTC. Translated: CASRGTDYEQYF.

V gene TRBV7-9 combines with J gene TRBJ2-5; D remains unclear. The CDR3 runs 13 residues. In germline, CDR1 is SEHNR, CDR2 FQNEAQ (reference sequence). The V end lost 4 bases, the J end lost 4 bases, and 10 bases lay between the germline ends. In DNA form, the CDR3 reads TGTGCCAGCAGCTCCGAGTTTGTAGAGACCCAGTACTTC. Its protein product is CASSSEFVETQYF.

This rearrangement joins TRBV9 to TRBJ2-4; TRBD2 matches 7 bases. The CDR3 is made up of 15 amino acids. Germline CDR1 SGDLS, CDR2 YYNGEE. The J segment lost 5 bases and the V segment lost 4 bases, leaving 9 bases of the junction unmatched. CDR3 sequence reads: CASSSRTRSQNIQYF. The CDR3 bases are TGTGCCAGCAGCTCCCGGACTAGGTCCCAAAACATTCAGTACTTC.

Notes on this clone: This sample includes further DNA sequences coding for the same CDR3. The chain has TRBV5-1 and TRBJ1-3, with D perhaps TRBD1 (5 bases). The V gene's germline CDR1 is SGHRS and CDR2 YFSETQ. CDR3 size: 14 residues. Trimming stripped 4 bases from V and 2 bases from J, with 10 bases between. The CDR3 DNA sequence: TGCGCCAGCAGCCCGGGAGGGGCTGGAAACACCATATATTTT. Its protein product is CASSPGGAGNTIYF.

The chain uses TRBV5-4 and TRBJ1-5, with 12 bases fitting TRBD1. Germline values: CDR1 SGHNT, CDR2 YYREEE (reference sequence). CDR3 size: 15 residues. J was trimmed by 5 bases and V by 4 bases; bases with no gene match: 4. The CDR3 loop reads CASSPGQGADQPQHF. The CDR3 DNA is TGTGCCAGCAGCCCGGGACAGGGGGCGGATCAGCCCCAGCATTTT.

This chain joins TRBV30 and TRBJ2-7; TRBD2 matches at 9 bases. Trimming took 7 bases from V and 7 from J; bases not matched to a gene: 2. In germline, CDR1 is GTSNPN, CDR2 SVGIG (reference sequence). CDR3 length: 10 amino acids. CDR3 DNA sequence: TGTGCCTCGGGACTAGCAGAGCAGTACTTC. Translated, it gives CASGLAEQYF.

The rearrangement joins TRBV11-2 to TRBJ2-1; 7 bases match TRBD2. Trimming took 2 bases from V and 7 from J; bases not matched to a gene: 11. Per germline, CDR1 SGHAT and CDR2 FQNNGV. There are 16 residues in the CDR3. This CDR3 reads CASSLYAGAPRNEQFF. The CDR3 DNA reads TGTGCCAGCAGCTTATATGCGGGAGCCCCCCGGAATGAGCAGTTCTTC. The full variable domain, in which reference TRBV11-2 and TRBJ2-1 provide the parts outside the CDR3, is EAGVAQSPRYKIIEKRQSVAFWCNPISGHATLYWYQQILGQGPKLLIQFQNNGVVDDSQLPKDRFSAERLKGVDSTLKIQPAKLEDSAVYLCASSLYAGAPRNEQFFGPGTRLTVL.

The chain carries TRBV7-9 and TRBJ1-5; 8 bases fit TRBD1. With V trimmed by 6 bases and J by 4 bases, 8 bases remained unmatched. Germline lookup yields CDR1 SEHNR and CDR2 FQNEAQ (reference sequence). The CDR3 contains 15 residues. CDR3 sequence reads: CASSPGTGVNQPQHF. The CDR3 coding sequence is TGTGCCAGCAGTCCCGGGACAGGCGTAAATCAGCCCCAGCATTTT.

The chain recombines TRBV6-5 with TRBJ1-2, with D perhaps matching TRBD1 (6 bases). Germline V gives CDR1 MNHEY, CDR2 SVGAGI. Between the trimmed V and J ends, which lost 4 bases and 5 bases, there was a span of 14 bases. The CDR3 length is 14 residues. This CDR3 reads CASSLTQGRYGYTF. DNA for the CDR3: TGTGCCAGCAGTTTAACCCAGGGGCGTTATGGCTACACCTTC.

The chain has TRBV6-1 and TRBJ1-2, with a tentative D call TRBD1 (6 bases). CDR1 and CDR2 from the germline V gene are MNHNS and SASEGT. The CDR3 runs 14 residues. V was trimmed by 2 bases and J by 6 bases, leaving 13 bases between them. CDR3 sequence: CASSESTGQHGYTF. In DNA, the CDR3 is TGTGCCAGCAGTGAATCCACAGGGCAGCATGGCTACACCTTC.

V and J are TRBV19 and TRBJ1-5, with a weak D call TRBD1 (6 bases). Germline CDR1 reads LNHDA; CDR2 reads SQIVND (reference sequence). V was shortened by 4 bases and J by 2 bases, with 21 bases between the two germline ends. This CDR3 spans 18 amino acids. The CDR3 DNA reads TGTGCCAGTAGTACCCTGGACAGCCTCCGCCTAGGCAATCAGCCCCAGCATTTT. This sequence encodes CASSTLDSLRLGNQPQHF. The full variable domain, with the rest looked up from reference TRBV19 and TRBJ1-5, is DGGITQSPKYLFRKEGQNVTLSCEQNLNHDAMYWYRQDPGQGLRLIYYSQIVNDFQKGDIAEGYSVSREKKESFPLTVTSAQKNPTAFYLCASSTLDSLRLGNQPQHFGDGTRLSIL.

The CDR3 is CASSYSGGNFYGYTF. The CDR3 nucleotides are TGTGCCAGCAGTTACTCGGGGGGGAACTTCTATGGCTACACCTTC. V is TRBV6-2 or TRBV6-3 and J is TRBJ1-2, with a tentative D call TRBD1 (5 bases). Germline CDR1 is MNHEY and CDR2 is SVGEGT. V was trimmed by 0 bases and J by 4 bases, leaving 12 bases between them. The CDR3 totals 15 residues.

This sequence joins TRBV5-1 and TRBJ1-3; D is unresolved. The ends were cut back, 2 bases at V and 2 bases at J, with 17 bases in the middle. The CDR3 has 17 residues. The germline V gene has CDR1 SGHRS and CDR2 YFSETQ. The CDR3 sequence: CASSFDTPGGTGNTIYF. The CDR3 DNA is TGCGCCAGCAGCTTCGACACCCCGGGAGGGACTGGAAACACCATATATTTT.

The chain carries TRBV19 and TRBJ1-5, with 9 bases aligning to TRBD1. In germline, CDR1 is LNHDA, CDR2 SQIVND (reference sequence). Losses at the gene ends were 4 bases for V and 7 bases for J; bases not matched to a gene: 5. The CDR3 is 14 residues long. The CDR3 DNA reads as TGTGCCAGTAGTAACGGACAGGGGTTCCAGCCCCAGCATTTT. It translates to CASSNGQGFQPQHF.

The CDR3 bases are TGTGCCAGCAGTCCTCGGACTAGCGTAATCGGGGAGCTGTTTTTT. This gives the protein CASSPRTSVIGELFF. The chain recombines TRBV27 with TRBJ2-2, with 9 bases that match TRBD2. Germline CDR1 MNHEY, CDR2 SMNVEV (reference sequence). V lost 5 bases, J lost 7 bases, and 8 bases stayed unmatched. This CDR3 is 15 amino acids long.

The rearrangement joins TRBV5-6 to TRBJ1-3, with 8 positions matching TRBD1. The V segment lost 4 bases and the J segment 1 base; nucleotides outside the gene matches: 10. The CDR3 extends over 17 amino acids. In germline, CDR1 is SGHDT, CDR2 YYEEEE. The CDR3 sequence is CASSLRTGNPSGNTIYF. The CDR3, as DNA: TGTGCCAGCAGCCTAAGGACAGGGAACCCGTCTGGAAACACCATATATTTT. Using reference TRBV5-6 and TRBJ1-3 for the parts outside the CDR3, the full variable domain is DAGVTQSPTHLIKTRGQQVTLRCSPKSGHDTVSWYQQALGQGPQFIFQYYEEEERQRGNFPDRFSGHQFPNYSSELNVNALLLGDSALYLCASSLRTGNPSGNTIYFGEGSWLTVV.

The V call is TRBV5-6, the J call TRBJ1-2; D not certain. Germline assignment: CDR1 SGHDT and CDR2 YYEEEE. V lost 4 bases to trimming and J lost 8 bases, with 21 bases between them. The CDR3 consists of 15 residues. The CDR3 reads CASSHTLGWEEGYTF. CDR3 coding DNA: TGTGCCAGCAGCCACACCCTGGGTTGGGAGGAAGGCTACACCTTC. Using reference TRBV5-6 and TRBJ1-2 for the parts outside the CDR3, the full variable domain is DAGVTQSPTHLIKTRGQQVTLRCSPKSGHDTVSWYQQALGQGPQFIFQYYEEEERQRGNFPDRFSGHQFPNYSSELNVNALLLGDSALYLCASSHTLGWEEGYTFGSGTRLTVV.

The chain joins TRBV5-1 to TRBJ2-5; TRBD2 aligns across 15 bases. The V segment lost 2 bases and the J segment 4 bases; nucleotides outside the gene matches: 3. Germline loops: CDR1 SGHRS, CDR2 YFSETQ. There are 16 residues in the CDR3. The CDR3 bases are TGCGCCAGCAGCTTAGGGACTAGCGGGAGGTTAGAGACCCAGTACTTC. It codes for CASSLGTSGRLETQYF.

The chain carries TRBV29-1 and TRBJ2-5, with D perhaps matching TRBD1 (5 bases). Trimming pared 3 bases from V and 5 bases from J, leaving 13 bases between. Germline assignment: CDR1 SQVTM and CDR2 ANQGSEA. CDR3 length equals 13 residues. The CDR3: CSVDNRPVETQYF. CDR3 bases: TGCAGCGTTGATAACAGGCCGGTGGAGACCCAGTACTTC.

This chain connects TRBV5-4 to TRBJ2-7; TRBD2 might be the D (6 bases). V gave up 5 bases and J gave up 0 bases, with 18 bases separating them. From germline, CDR1 is SGHNT and CDR2 YYREEE (reference sequence). This CDR3 is 16 amino acids long. CDR3 bases: TGTGCCAGCAGTCGCCCCATGGGGGGACCCTCCTACGAGCAGTACTTC. As protein: CASSRPMGGPSYEQYF.

The rearrangement links TRBV5-1 to TRBJ1-3, with 7 bases identical to TRBD1. V lost 4 bases and J lost 11; bases outside the gene matches: 12. This CDR3 is 14 amino acids long. Germline V gene sequence: CDR1 SGHRS, CDR2 YFSETQ. The CDR3 DNA reads TGCGCCAGCAGCCTGGGGACAGCGTCAGCCTCCATATATTTT. It specifies CASSLGTASASIYF. Looking up the rest from reference TRBV5-1 and TRBJ1-3 gives the full variable domain: KAGVTQTPRYLIKTRGQQVTLSCSPISGHRSVSWYQQTPGQGLQFLFEYFSETQRNKGNFPGRFSGRQFSNSRSEMNVSTLELGDSALYLCASSLGTASASIYFGEGSWLTVV.

The chain is built from TRBV12-3 or TRBV12-4 and TRBJ1-3; perhaps TRBD1 as D (5 bases). The CDR3 length is 12 residues. Trimming took 5 bases from V and 3 from J, leaving 5 bases between them. CDR3 region: CASSQGGNTIYF. CDR3 DNA sequence: TGTGCCAGCAGTCAGGGTGGAAACACCATATATTTT.

The chain employs TRBV27 and TRBJ1-2; maybe TRBD1 (6 bases). The V end was cut by 5 bases, the J end by 1 base, with 8 bases between. CDR1 is MNHEY and CDR2 is SMNVEV in the germline V gene (reference sequence). The CDR3 sequence is 13 residues long. In DNA form, the CDR3 reads TGTGCCAGCAGTCGACAGGTTAACTATGGCTACACCTTC. Translated, it gives CASSRQVNYGYTF.